This T cell receptor beta chain was found in a study of T cells in Graves' hyperthyroidism and ophthalmopathy. TCR beta CDR3 region amplification was performed from RNA transcripts. First-round RT-PCR targeting the TCR CDR3 was performed with the HTBI primer set. MiXCR, run by TCRdb on the multiplex PCR reads, gives a single entry per CDR3 protein. Of around 350,000 distinct CDR3 sequences listed, around 16% are singletons. The sample consisted of blood. This sequence originates from a woman aged 18-30 years with Graves' hyperthyroidism that later progressed to Graves' ophthalmopathy.

The CDR3 bases are TGTGCCAGCCAGTCAGGGGACCGCACCTACGAGCAGTACTTC. As protein: CASQSGDRTYEQYF. The gene calls are TRBV19 and TRBJ2-7; perhaps TRBD1 as D (6 bases). The CDR3 length is 14 residues. In germline, CDR1 is LNHDA, CDR2 SQIVND (reference sequence). Trimming stripped 9 bases from V and 2 bases from J, with 17 bases between.